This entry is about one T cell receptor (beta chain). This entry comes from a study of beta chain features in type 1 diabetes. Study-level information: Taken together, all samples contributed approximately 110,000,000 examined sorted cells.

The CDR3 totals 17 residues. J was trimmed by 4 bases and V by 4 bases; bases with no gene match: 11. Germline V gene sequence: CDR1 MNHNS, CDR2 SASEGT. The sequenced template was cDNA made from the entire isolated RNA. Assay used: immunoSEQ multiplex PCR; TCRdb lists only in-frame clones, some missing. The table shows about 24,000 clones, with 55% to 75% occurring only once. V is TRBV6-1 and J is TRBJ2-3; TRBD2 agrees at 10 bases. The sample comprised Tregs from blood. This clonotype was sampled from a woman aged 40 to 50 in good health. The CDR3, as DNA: TGTGCCAGCAGTGTACTTGGAGCGGGGGGGCCCCCAGATACGCAGTATTTT. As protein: CASSVLGAGGPPDTQYF.